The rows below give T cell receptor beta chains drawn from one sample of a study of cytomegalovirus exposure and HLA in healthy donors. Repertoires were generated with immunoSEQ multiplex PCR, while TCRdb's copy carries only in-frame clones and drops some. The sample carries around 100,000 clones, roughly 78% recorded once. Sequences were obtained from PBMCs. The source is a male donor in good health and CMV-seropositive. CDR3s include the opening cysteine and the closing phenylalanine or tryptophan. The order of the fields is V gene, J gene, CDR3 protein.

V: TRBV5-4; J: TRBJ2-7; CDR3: CASSWGQFYEQYF
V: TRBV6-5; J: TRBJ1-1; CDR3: CASARTGQGAMKAFF
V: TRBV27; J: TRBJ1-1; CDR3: CASSTGQMNTEAFF
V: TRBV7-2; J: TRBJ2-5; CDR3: CASSPGLGPDTQYF
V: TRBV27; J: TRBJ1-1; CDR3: CASSLGGLGTEAFF
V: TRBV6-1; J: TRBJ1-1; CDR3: CASSGAGRGAFF
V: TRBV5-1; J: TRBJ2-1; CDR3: CASSPQTSYNEQFF
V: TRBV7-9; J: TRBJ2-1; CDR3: CASSLVSGRNYNEQFF
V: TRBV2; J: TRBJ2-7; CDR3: CASRGPRGAGEQYF
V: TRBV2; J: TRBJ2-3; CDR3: CASRRVISTDTQYF
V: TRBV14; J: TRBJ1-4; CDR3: CASSRPTGVYEKLFF
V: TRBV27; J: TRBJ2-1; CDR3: CASRGPQSQQFF
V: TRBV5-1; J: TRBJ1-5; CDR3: CASSIDYSNQPQHF
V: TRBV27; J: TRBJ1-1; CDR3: CASSLGGLNTEAFF
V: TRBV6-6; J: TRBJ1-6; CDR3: CASRVSNSPLHF
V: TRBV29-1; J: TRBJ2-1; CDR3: CSVFSSEQFF
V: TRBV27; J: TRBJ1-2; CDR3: CASSPRPLQGDYGYTF
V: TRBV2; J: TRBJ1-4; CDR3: CASIRQGASEKLFF
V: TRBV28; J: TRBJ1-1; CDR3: CASSPSLGENTEAFF
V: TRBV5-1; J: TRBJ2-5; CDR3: CASSLAGAEETQYF
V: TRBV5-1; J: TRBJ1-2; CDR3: CASSLKGQGNYGYTF
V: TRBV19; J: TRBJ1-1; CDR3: CASGYGTAIEAFF
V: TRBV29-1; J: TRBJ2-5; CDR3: CSALPGQGRGETQYF
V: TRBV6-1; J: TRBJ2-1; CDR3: CASSEKPIYRGLGHEQFF
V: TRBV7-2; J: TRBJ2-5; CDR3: CASSYRRDETQYF
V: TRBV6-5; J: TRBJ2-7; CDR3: CASSYRQASYEQYF
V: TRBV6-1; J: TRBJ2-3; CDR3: CASRPGTGGLNTQYF
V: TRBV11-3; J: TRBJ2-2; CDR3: CASSYQYTGELFF
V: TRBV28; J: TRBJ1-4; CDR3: CASRGQRQGAAREKLFF
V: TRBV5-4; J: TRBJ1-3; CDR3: CASSPRQGLSGNTIYF
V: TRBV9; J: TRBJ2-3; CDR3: CASSAMLAGSDTQYF
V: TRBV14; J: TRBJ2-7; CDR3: CASSQDEGTGYYEQYF
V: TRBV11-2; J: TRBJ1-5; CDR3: CASSPGGGGNSNQPQHF
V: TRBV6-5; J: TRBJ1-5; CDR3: CASRADRTINQPQHF
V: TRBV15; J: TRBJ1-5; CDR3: CATSSDRGLGQPQHF
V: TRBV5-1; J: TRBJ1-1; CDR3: CASSRLGGDTEAFF
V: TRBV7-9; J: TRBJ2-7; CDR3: CASSRRVGYEQYF
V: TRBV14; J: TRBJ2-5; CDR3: CASSQDPTGFGTQYF
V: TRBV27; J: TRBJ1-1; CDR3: CASISGLDAEAFF
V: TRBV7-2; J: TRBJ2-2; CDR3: CASSLVGGSTGELFF
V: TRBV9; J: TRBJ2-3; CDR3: CASSVGGPLDTQYF
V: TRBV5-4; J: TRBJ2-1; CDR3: CASSLDLAGGLGNEQFF
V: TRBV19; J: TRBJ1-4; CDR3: CASNKGARRRGTNEKLFF
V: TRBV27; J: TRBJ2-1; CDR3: CASSSPRGEAYNEQFF
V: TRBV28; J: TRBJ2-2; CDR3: CASSFRRMNTGELFF
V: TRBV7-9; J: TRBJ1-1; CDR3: CASSSRYTEAFF
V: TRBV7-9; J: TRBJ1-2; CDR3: CASSGGLVTGNYGYTF
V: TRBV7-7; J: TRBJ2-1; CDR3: CASSKGPVEAGGRDEQFF
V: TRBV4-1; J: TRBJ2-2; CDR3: CASSPRWGGRGTGELFF
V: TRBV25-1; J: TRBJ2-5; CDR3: CASSASLKTDLRGEYF
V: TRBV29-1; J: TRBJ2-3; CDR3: CRGRGDRDTDTQYF
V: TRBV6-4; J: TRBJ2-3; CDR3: CASSDGGLGGTDTQYF
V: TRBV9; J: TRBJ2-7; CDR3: CASSEGLNYEQYF
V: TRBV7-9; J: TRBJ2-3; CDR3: CASSLGGTGVWNTDTQYF
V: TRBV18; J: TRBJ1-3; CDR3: CASSPGTVQASGNTIYF
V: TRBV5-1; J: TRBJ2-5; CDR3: CASSSGTSGEETQYF
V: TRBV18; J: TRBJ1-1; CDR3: CASSPGALFTEAFF
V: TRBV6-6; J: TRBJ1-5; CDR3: CASSPQGQPNQPQHF
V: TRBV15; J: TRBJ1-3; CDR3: CATSGDSVRGNTIYF
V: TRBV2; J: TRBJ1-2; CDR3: CASSPTGLLLGDGYTF